The TCR beta chain described here comes from a study of T-cell reconstitution after alpha-beta-depleted transplantation in children. The V gene's germline CDR1 is SGHRS and CDR2 YFSETQ. V trimming: 2 bases; J trimming: 14 bases; junction bases outside the gene matches: 8. This CDR3 has 13 amino acids. Preparation of the TCRbeta library used unique molecular identifiers. TCRdb fed the PCR reads into MiXCR, producing one record per CDR3 protein. The sample has 580,000 or so distinct CDR3 sequences, 20% to 25% seen once; the top ten hold 11% to 15%. This clonotype was recorded at least ten times. The TCR originated in a boy under three years old who had a stem cell transplant for acute myeloid leukemia, so the T cells may come from the graft donor. The input for sequencing was PBMCs, mostly from graft donor cells, taken 360 days after TCRalphabeta/CD19-depleted stem cell transplant. This chain uses TRBV5-1 with TRBJ2-1, with 9 bases aligning to TRBD2. CDR3 nucleotides: TGCGCCAGCAGCTTTGAGACTAGCGGTTCGAAGTTCTTC. It yields the protein CASSFETSGSKFF.